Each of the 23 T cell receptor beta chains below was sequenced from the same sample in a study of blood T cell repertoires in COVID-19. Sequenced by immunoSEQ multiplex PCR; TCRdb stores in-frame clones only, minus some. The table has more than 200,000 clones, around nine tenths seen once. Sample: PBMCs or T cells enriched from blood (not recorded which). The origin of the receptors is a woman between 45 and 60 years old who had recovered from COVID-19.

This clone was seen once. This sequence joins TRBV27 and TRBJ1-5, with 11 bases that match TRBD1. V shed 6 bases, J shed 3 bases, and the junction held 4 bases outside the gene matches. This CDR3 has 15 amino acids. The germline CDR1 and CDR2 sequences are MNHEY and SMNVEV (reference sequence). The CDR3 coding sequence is TGTGCCAGCAGGGGGGGACAGGGGGTCAATCAGCCCCAGCATTTT. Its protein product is CASRGGQGVNQPQHF.

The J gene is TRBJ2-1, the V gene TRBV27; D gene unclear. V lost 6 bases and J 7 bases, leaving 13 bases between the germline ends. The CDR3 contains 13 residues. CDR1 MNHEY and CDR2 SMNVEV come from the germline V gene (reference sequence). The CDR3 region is CASSPTTRNEQFF. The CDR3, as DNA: TGTGCCAGCAGCCCGACGACTCGGAATGAGCAGTTCTTC.

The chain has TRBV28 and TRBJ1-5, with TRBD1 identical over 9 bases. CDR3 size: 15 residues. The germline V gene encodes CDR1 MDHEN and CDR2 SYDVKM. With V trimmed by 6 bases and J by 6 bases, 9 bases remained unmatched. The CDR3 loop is CASSGGQGNIQPQHF. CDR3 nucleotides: TGTGCCAGCAGCGGGGGACAGGGAAACATTCAGCCCCAGCATTTT.

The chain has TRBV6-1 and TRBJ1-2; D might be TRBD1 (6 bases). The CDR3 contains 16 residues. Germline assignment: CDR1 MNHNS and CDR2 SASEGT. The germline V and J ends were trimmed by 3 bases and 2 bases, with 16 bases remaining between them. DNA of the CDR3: TGTGCCAGCAGTGATCAGGACAGAGGGATGAACTATGGCTACACCTTC. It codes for CASSDQDRGMNYGYTF.

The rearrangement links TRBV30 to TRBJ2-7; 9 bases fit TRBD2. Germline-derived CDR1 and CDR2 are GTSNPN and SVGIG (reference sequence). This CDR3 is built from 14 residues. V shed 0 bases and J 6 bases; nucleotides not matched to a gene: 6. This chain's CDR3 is CAWSVVSGSLEQYF. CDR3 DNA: TGTGCCTGGAGTGTTGTTAGCGGGAGTCTCGAGCAGTACTTC.

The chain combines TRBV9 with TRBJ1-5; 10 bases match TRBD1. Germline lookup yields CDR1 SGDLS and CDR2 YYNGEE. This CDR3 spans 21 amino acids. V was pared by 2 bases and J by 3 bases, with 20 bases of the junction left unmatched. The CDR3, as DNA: TGTGCCAGCAGCGTGTGTGAGGGACAGGGGCATATTTTTGACTTCAATCAGCCCCAGCATTTT. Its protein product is CASSVCEGQGHIFDFNQPQHF. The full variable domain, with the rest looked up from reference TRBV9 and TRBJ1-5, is DSGVTQTPKHLITATGQRVTLRCSPRSGDLSVYWYQQSLDQGLQFLIQYYNGEERAKGNILERFSAQQFPDLHSELNLSSLELGDSALYFCASSVCEGQGHIFDFNQPQHFGDGTRLSIL.

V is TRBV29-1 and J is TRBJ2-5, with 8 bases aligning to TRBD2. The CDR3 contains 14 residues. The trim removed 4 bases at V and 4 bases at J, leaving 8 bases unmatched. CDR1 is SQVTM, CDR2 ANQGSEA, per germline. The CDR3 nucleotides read TGCAGCGTTGTGGCGGGAGGCCGGACAGAGACCCAGTACTTC. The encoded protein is CSVVAGGRTETQYF.

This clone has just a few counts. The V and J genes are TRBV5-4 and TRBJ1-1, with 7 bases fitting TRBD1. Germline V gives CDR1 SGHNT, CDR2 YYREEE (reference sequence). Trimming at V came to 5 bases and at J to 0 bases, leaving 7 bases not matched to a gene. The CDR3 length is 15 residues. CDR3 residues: CASRSGQTMNTEAFF. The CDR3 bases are TGTGCCAGCAGATCGGGACAGACCATGAACACTGAAGCTTTCTTT.

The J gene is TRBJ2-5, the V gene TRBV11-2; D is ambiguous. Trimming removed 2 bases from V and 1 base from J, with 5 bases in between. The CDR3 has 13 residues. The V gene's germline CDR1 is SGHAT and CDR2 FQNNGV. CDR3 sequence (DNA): TGTGCCAGCAGCTTAAATCTCCAAGAGACCCAGTACTTC. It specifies CASSLNLQETQYF.

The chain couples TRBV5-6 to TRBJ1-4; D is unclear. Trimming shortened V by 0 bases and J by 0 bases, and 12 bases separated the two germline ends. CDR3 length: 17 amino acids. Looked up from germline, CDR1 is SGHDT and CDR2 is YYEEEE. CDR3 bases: TGTGCCAGCAGCTTGGCTGGCACCATTGCAACTAATGAAAAACTGTTTTTT. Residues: CASSLAGTIATNEKLFF.

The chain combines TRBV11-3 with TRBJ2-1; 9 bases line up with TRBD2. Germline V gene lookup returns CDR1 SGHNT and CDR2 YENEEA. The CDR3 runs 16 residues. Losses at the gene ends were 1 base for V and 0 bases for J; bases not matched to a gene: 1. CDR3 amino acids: CASSLGGRDSYNEQFF. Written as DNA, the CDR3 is TGTGCCAGCAGCTTAGGCGGGAGGGACTCCTACAATGAGCAGTTCTTC.

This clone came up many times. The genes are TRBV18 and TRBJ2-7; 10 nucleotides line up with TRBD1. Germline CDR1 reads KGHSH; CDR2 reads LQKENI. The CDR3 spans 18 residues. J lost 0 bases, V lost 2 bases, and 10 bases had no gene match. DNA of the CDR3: TGTGCCAGCTCACCAAGAATGGGACAGGGGCTTAGCTCCTACGAGCAGTACTTC. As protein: CASSPRMGQGLSSYEQYF.

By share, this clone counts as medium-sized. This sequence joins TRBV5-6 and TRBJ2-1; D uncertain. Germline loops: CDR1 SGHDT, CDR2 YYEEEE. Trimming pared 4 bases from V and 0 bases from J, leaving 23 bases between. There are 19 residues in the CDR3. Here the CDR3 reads CASSQEIASELRSYNEQFF. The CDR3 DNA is TGTGCCAGCAGCCAAGAAATCGCCTCGGAGTTACGCTCCTACAATGAGCAGTTCTTC.

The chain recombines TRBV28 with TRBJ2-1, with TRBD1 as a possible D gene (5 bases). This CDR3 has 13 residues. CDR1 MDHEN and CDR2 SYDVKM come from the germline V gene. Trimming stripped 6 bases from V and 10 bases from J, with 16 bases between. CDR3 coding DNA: TGTGCCAGCAGCCGAAGACAGCCCGGGGAGCAGTTCTTC. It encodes CASSRRQPGEQFF.

The chain's CDR3 is CASHLISQGADGYTF. CDR3 coding DNA: TGTGCCAGCCACCTAATCTCCCAGGGGGCGGATGGCTACACCTTC. The chain uses TRBV2 and TRBJ1-2; 8 bases are a match to TRBD1. The CDR3 is 15 amino acids. Germline lookup yields CDR1 SNHLY and CDR2 FYNNEI. After removal of 8 bases from V and 6 bases from J, the junction contained 14 bases not matched to a gene. The variable domain in full, completed from reference TRBV2 and TRBJ1-2, reads EPEVTQTPSHQVTQMGQEVILRCVPISNHLYFYWYRQILGQKVEFLVSFYNNEISEKSEIFDDQFSVERPDGSNFTLKIRSTKLEDSAMYFCASHLISQGADGYTFGSGTRLTVV.

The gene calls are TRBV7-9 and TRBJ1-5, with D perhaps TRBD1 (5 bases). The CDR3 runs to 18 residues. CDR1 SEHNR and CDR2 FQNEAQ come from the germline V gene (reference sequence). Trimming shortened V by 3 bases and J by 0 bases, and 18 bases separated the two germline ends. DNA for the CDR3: TGTGCCAGCAGCTTTGGAGGGGCCCTAAGCGATAGCAATCAGCCCCAGCATTTT. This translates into CASSFGGALSDSNQPQHF. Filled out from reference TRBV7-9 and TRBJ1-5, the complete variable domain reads DTGVSQNPRHKITKRGQNVTFRCDPISEHNRLYWYRQTLGQGPEFLTYFQNEAQLEKSRLLSDRFSAERPKGSFSTLEIQRTEQGDSAMYLCASSFGGALSDSNQPQHFGDGTRLSIL.

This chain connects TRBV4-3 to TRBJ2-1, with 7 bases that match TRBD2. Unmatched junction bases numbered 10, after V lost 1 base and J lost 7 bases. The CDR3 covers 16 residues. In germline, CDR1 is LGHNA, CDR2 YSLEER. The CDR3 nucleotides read TGCGCCAGCAGCCAAGGCCAAGGAGGACTAGGGAATGAGCAGTTCTTC. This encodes CASSQGQGGLGNEQFF.

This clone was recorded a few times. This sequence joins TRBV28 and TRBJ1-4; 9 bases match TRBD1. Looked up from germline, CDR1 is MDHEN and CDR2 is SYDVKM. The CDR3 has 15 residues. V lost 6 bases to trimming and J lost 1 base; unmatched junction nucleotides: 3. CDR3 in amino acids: CASRDRGGTNEKLFF. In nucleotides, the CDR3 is TGTGCCAGCAGGGACAGGGGTGGAACTAATGAAAAACTGTTTTTT.

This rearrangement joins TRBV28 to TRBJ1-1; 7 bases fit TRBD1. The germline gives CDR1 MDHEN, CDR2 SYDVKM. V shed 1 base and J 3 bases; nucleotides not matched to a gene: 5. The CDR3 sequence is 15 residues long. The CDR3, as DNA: TGTGCCAGCAGTTTATTTAGGCAGGGGGACACTGAAGCTTTCTTT. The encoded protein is CASSLFRQGDTEAFF.

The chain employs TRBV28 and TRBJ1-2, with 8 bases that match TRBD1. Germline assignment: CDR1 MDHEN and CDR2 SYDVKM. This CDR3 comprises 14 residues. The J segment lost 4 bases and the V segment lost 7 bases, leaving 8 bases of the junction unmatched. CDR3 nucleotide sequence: TGTGCCAGCATACCCCCAGGGGGCAGCTATGGCTACACCTTC. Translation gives CASIPPGGSYGYTF.

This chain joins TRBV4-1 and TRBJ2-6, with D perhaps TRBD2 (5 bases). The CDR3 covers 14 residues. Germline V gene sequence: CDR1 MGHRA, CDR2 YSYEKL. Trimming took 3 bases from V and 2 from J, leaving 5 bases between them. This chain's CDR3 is CASSQGAGANVLTF. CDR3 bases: TGCGCCAGCAGCCAGGGAGCTGGGGCCAACGTCCTGACTTTC.

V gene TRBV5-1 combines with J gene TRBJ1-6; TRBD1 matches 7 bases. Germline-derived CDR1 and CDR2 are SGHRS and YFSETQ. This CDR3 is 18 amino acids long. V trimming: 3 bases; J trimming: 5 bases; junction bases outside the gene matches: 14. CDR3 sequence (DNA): TGCGCCAGCAGCTCGGACCGACAGGGCCCAGGAAATAATTCACCCCTCCACTTT. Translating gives CASSSDRQGPGNNSPLHF. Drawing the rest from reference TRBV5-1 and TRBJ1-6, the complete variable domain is KAGVTQTPRYLIKTRGQQVTLSCSPISGHRSVSWYQQTPGQGLQFLFEYFSETQRNKGNFPGRFSGRQFSNSRSEMNVSTLELGDSALYLCASSSDRQGPGNNSPLHFGNGTRLTVT.

In DNA form, the CDR3 reads TGTGCCAGCAGTTTACTAGGGCCTAGCGGGAGTCGGGATAGCACAGATACGCAGTATTTT. Amino acid sequence: CASSLLGPSGSRDSTDTQYF. The V and J genes are TRBV28 and TRBJ2-3; 10 positions agree with TRBD2. CDR1 and CDR2 from the germline V gene are MDHEN and SYDVKM. The junction had 14 bases not matched to a gene; V was cut back by 2 bases and J by 0 bases. The CDR3 spans 20 residues.